Described below is a single TCR beta chain sequence and its context. Naive CD8 cells, CD45RO-negative and positively selected for CCR7, excluded terminally differentiated effector memory CD45RA+ cells. Data came from immunoSEQ multiplex PCR; TCRdb stores just in-frame clones and leaves some out. The data show about 1,800,000 clones, about 94% seen once. The entry originates in a study of shared clonotypes between healthy human individuals. The CDR3 extends over 16 amino acids. The trim removed 5 bases at V and 1 base at J, leaving 9 bases unmatched. Per germline, CDR1 PRHDT and CDR2 FYEKMQ (reference sequence).

The chain links TRBV13 to TRBJ2-7, with 9 bases fitting TRBD1. Sequenced: naive CD8+ T cells sorted from blood. The sequence was obtained from a man aged 18 to 29 in good health. CDR3 bases: TGTGCCAGCAGCCCCGTCGGACAGGGGAAATCCTACGAGCAGTACTTC. Its protein is CASSPVGQGKSYEQYF.